These 29 T cell receptor beta chains originate from one sample sequenced in a study of blood T cell repertoires in COVID-19. The table came from immunoSEQ multiplex PCR; TCRdb's copy has only in-frame clones and leaves some out. The repertoire has about 160,000 clones, approximately 80% of them found once; the top ten carry approximately 14%. Sample: peripheral blood. The source is a woman of 80 years or more with acute or convalescent COVID-19.

The genes are TRBV28 and TRBJ2-7; TRBD2 matches 8 bases. The length of the CDR3 is 18 residues. Per the germline V gene, CDR1 is MDHEN and CDR2 is SYDVKM. Unmatched junction bases numbered 16, after V lost 2 bases and J lost 4 bases. The CDR3 is CASSLPRVVIGGAYEQYF. The CDR3 bases are TGTGCCAGCAGTTTACCCAGGGTTGTTATCGGGGGGGCTTACGAGCAGTACTTC.

The J gene is TRBJ2-7, the V gene TRBV18, with 11 bases that match TRBD2. Germline V gene sequence: CDR1 KGHSH, CDR2 LQKENI. The V gene end was trimmed by 0 bases and the J gene end by 0 bases; junction bases not matched to a gene: 4. This CDR3 is built from 17 residues. CDR3 sequence (DNA): TGTGCCAGCTCACCACCCCTAGCGGGGGGCCCCTCCTACGAGCAGTACTTC. It is translated as CASSPPLAGGPSYEQYF.

The V and J genes are TRBV9 and TRBJ2-3; D is possibly TRBD1 (5 bases). CDR1 is SGDLS, CDR2 YYNGEE, per germline. Trimming stripped 4 bases from V and 1 base from J, with 19 bases between. The CDR3 loop spans 17 amino acids. CDR3 sequence reads: CASSILPRAQGTDTQYF. CDR3 nucleotides: TGTGCCAGCAGCATCCTTCCCCGAGCACAGGGCACAGATACGCAGTATTTT.

V and J are TRBV2 and TRBJ1-2; the match to TRBD1 covers 7 bases. J was trimmed by 7 bases and V by 6 bases; bases with no gene match: 5. This CDR3 has 12 amino acids. In germline, CDR1 is SNHLY, CDR2 FYNNEI. CDR3 region: CASSRRQGGYTF. Written as DNA, the CDR3 is TGTGCCAGCAGCCGCAGACAGGGTGGCTACACCTTC.

About this clone: Other nucleotide sequences from this sample produce the same CDR3. The J gene is TRBJ1-2, the V gene TRBV2; D is ambiguous. V was clipped by 2 bases and J by 4 bases, with 8 bases between them. The CDR3 has 13 amino acids. The germline CDR1 and CDR2 sequences are SNHLY and FYNNEI. CDR3 DNA sequence: TGTGCCAGCAGTGAAAGGCAGGTCTATGGCTACACCTTC. Translated: CASSERQVYGYTF.

This sequence joins TRBV21-1 and TRBJ1-3; the table names TRBD1, a call not compared with the DNA. TRBV21-1 is designated a pseudogene. CDR3 length equals 15 residues. CDR3 DNA sequence: TGTGCCAGCAGCAAGGGAACAGGGTACGGAAACACCATATATTTT. This gives the protein CASSKGTGYGNTIYF.

This clone was detected only a few times. This chain uses TRBV10-2 with TRBJ1-1; D gene ambiguous. The V gene lost 10 bases and the J gene lost 1 base, with 13 bases spanning the gap. CDR3 length: 13 amino acids. Germline V gene data show CDR1 as WSHSY and CDR2 as SAAADI. Written as DNA, the CDR3 is TGCGCCACCACCTCACAGCCGAACACTGAAGCTTTCTTT. Translation: CATTSQPNTEAFF.

The V gene is TRBV10-3, the J gene TRBJ2-7; D perhaps matches TRBD1 (6 bases). With 3 bases removed from V and 2 bases from J, the gap between germline ends came to 17 bases. Per the germline V gene, CDR1 is ENHRY and CDR2 is SYGVKD. The CDR3 runs 16 residues. The CDR3 nucleotides read TGTGCCATCAGTGACGGAATACAGGGAGCCACCTACGAGCAGTACTTC. Translated, it gives CAISDGIQGATYEQYF.

The chain is built from TRBV15 and TRBJ1-1, with 9 bases identical to TRBD1. This CDR3 contains 14 residues. J was trimmed by 4 bases and V by 4 bases; bases with no gene match: 4. Germline CDR1 reads LNHNV; CDR2 reads YYDKDF (reference sequence). The DNA of the CDR3 is TGTGCCACCAGCACAGTGGACAGGGGCACTGAAGCTTTCTTT. Translated, it gives CATSTVDRGTEAFF.

The chain recombines TRBV30 with TRBJ1-1; tentative D call: TRBD1 (5 bases). The CDR3 has 16 amino acids. The V end lost 0 bases, the J end lost 3 bases, and 17 bases lay between the germline ends. CDR1 is GTSNPN and CDR2 is SVGIG in the germline V gene (reference sequence). The CDR3 loop is CAWSVWSPGFDTEAFF. CDR3 nucleotides: TGTGCCTGGAGTGTATGGTCCCCAGGGTTTGACACTGAAGCTTTCTTT.

The genes are TRBV2 and TRBJ2-2; 7 bases line up with TRBD1. The V segment lost 6 bases and the J segment 5 bases; nucleotides outside the gene matches: 15. The germline V gene encodes CDR1 SNHLY and CDR2 FYNNEI. The CDR3 runs to 17 residues. The CDR3 nucleotides are TGTGCCAGCAGCGGACCTATGACAGGGTTGAGGACCGGGGAGCTGTTTTTT. Encoded protein: CASSGPMTGLRTGELFF.

The chain uses TRBV29-1 and TRBJ1-2; D perhaps matches TRBD1 (5 bases). Per germline, CDR1 SQVTM and CDR2 ANQGSEA. The CDR3 contains 13 residues. The ends were cut back, 6 bases at V and 0 bases at J, with 11 bases in the middle. In DNA form, the CDR3 reads TGCAGCGTCACAGGCTTAGCTAACTATGGCTACACCTTC. Translated: CSVTGLANYGYTF. Using reference TRBV29-1 and TRBJ1-2 for the parts outside the CDR3, the full variable domain is SAVISQKPSRDICQRGTSLTIQCQVDSQVTMMFWYRQQPGQSLTLIATANQGSEATYESGFVIDKFPISRPNLTFSTLTVSNMSPEDSSIYLCSVTGLANYGYTFGSGTRLTVV.

This clone was seen once. The chain joins TRBV6-6 to TRBJ2-1, with TRBD2 identical over 7 bases. V lost 6 bases and J lost 9; bases outside the gene matches: 5. The CDR3 consists of 12 residues. Per germline, CDR1 MNHNY and CDR2 SVGAGI (reference sequence). The CDR3 here is CASSRDYLEQFF. In DNA form, the CDR3 reads TGTGCCAGCAGCAGGGACTACCTTGAGCAGTTCTTC.

The gene calls are TRBV6-5 and TRBJ2-5; 13 bases match TRBD2. J lost 1 base, V lost 6 bases, and 2 bases had no gene match. Germline CDR1 is MNHEY and CDR2 is SVGAGI. The CDR3 is 15 amino acids. The CDR3: CASRTSGRAQETQYF. In nucleotides, the CDR3 is TGTGCCAGCAGAACTAGCGGGAGGGCCCAAGAGACCCAGTACTTC.

This clone was observed a single time. The gene calls are TRBV5-4 and TRBJ2-1, with TRBD1 as a possible D gene (6 bases). CDR3 length: 17 amino acids. From germline, CDR1 is SGHNT and CDR2 YYREEE (reference sequence). The V gene lost 3 bases and the J gene lost 3 bases, with 19 bases spanning the gap. The CDR3 DNA follows: TGTGCCAGCAGCTGGGACAACCTGGACCGAGGCTACAATGAGCAGTTCTTC. Translating it yields CASSWDNLDRGYNEQFF.

This clone has more than one count but fewer than ten. This chain joins TRBV10-2 and TRBJ1-2; TRBD1 matches at 7 bases. J gave up 8 bases and V 4 bases, and 13 bases lay outside the gene matches. The V gene's germline CDR1 is WSHSY and CDR2 SAAADI. The CDR3 is made up of 15 amino acids. The CDR3 nucleotides read TGCGCCAGCAGTGGGCGACAGGGAGGCTATAGCGGCTACACCTTC. Amino acid sequence: CASSGRQGGYSGYTF.

The chain has TRBV2 and TRBJ1-5; tentatively, D is TRBD1 (6 bases). Germline V CDR1 and CDR2: SNHLY, FYNNEI. This CDR3 is built from 15 residues. V lost 4 bases and J 6 bases, leaving 16 bases between the germline ends. The DNA for the CDR3 is TGTGCCAGCAGTGTTCGGGGGGCGCACAGTCAGCCCCAGCATTTT. Amino acid sequence: CASSVRGAHSQPQHF.

The chain employs TRBV7-6 and TRBJ1-5; possibly TRBD1 for D (5 bases). This CDR3 contains 15 residues. V lost 6 bases and J lost 0, with 12 bases in between. Germline V lookup: CDR1 SGHVS, CDR2 FNYEAQ. CDR3 sequence (DNA): TGTGCCAGCAGTCAGACAGCTAATAGCAATCAGCCCCAGCATTTT. Its protein product is CASSQTANSNQPQHF.

This clone was recorded a few times. The J gene is TRBJ2-7, the V gene TRBV4-1; TRBD2 is a possible D gene (5 bases). CDR3 length: 15 amino acids. The germline CDR1 and CDR2 sequences are MGHRA and YSYEKL. The V and J ends lost 2 bases and 1 base respectively, with 12 bases between them. For the CDR3, the DNA is TGCGCCAGCAGCCAACTAGCCGGATTATCCTACGAGCAGTACTTC. This translates into CASSQLAGLSYEQYF.

This clone turned up a few times. The V call is TRBV19, the J call TRBJ2-2, with 8 bases aligning to TRBD1. Trimming cost V 7 bases and J 7 bases; bases outside gene matches: 8. CDR1 LNHDA and CDR2 SQIVND come from the germline V gene (reference sequence). The CDR3 contains 14 residues. The CDR3 DNA follows: TGTGCCAGTAACGACAGGGGTTTTGGCGGGGAGCTGTTTTTT. The encoded protein is CASNDRGFGGELFF.

This chain connects TRBV6-6 to TRBJ2-7; 10 bases agree with TRBD2. V lost 6 bases, J lost 3 bases, and 8 bases stayed unmatched. The CDR3 runs to 15 residues. In germline, CDR1 is MNHNY, CDR2 SVGAGI (reference sequence). CDR3 protein: CASSSGRGSYYEQYF. The CDR3 DNA follows: TGTGCCAGCAGCAGCGGGAGGGGGAGTTACTACGAGCAGTACTTC.

J is TRBJ1-2 and V is TRBV30, with 10 bases identical to TRBD1. The CDR3 spans 15 residues. Germline CDR1 reads GTSNPN; CDR2 reads SVGIG (reference sequence). Trimming removed 3 bases from V and 4 bases from J; junction bases left unmatched: 8. The CDR3 nucleotides are TGTGCCTGGAGAGCCTCGACAGGGGGCACCTATGGCTACACCTTC. It specifies CAWRASTGGTYGYTF. The full variable domain, with the rest looked up from reference TRBV30 and TRBJ1-2, is SQTIHQWPATLVQPVGSPLSLECTVEGTSNPNLYWYRQAAGRGLQLLFYSVGIGQISSEVPQNLSASRPQDRQFILSSKKLLLSDSGFYLCAWRASTGGTYGYTFGSGTRLTVV.

V is TRBV7-2 and J is TRBJ1-3; 9 nucleotides match TRBD1. Germline CDR1 and CDR2: SGHTA and FQGNSA. Trimming cost V 5 bases and J 0 bases; bases outside gene matches: 2. This CDR3 spans 15 amino acids. CDR3 in amino acids: CASSTTGGSGNTIYF. The CDR3 nucleotides read TGTGCCAGCAGCACGACAGGGGGCTCTGGAAACACCATATATTTT.

The chain recombines TRBV2 with TRBJ2-7; 8 positions match TRBD2. There are 15 residues in the CDR3. Trimming cost V 4 bases and J 5 bases; bases outside gene matches: 10. Germline V CDR1 and CDR2: SNHLY, FYNNEI. The CDR3 region is CASSGGAGGWNEQYF. As DNA, the CDR3 is TGTGCCAGCAGTGGGGGTGCGGGGGGCTGGAACGAGCAGTACTTC.

This chain joins TRBV11-3 and TRBJ2-1, with a possible D match to TRBD1 (5 bases). The CDR3 consists of 15 residues. From germline, CDR1 is SGHNT and CDR2 YENEEA. Trimming pared 1 base from V and 5 bases from J, leaving 12 bases between. CDR3 in amino acids: CASSLGGSGNNEQFF. The DNA for the CDR3 is TGTGCCAGCAGCTTAGGAGGTTCAGGGAACAATGAGCAGTTCTTC.

The rearrangement uses TRBV30 and TRBJ1-4, with 7 bases matching TRBD1. After removal of 2 bases from V and 7 bases from J, the junction contained 7 bases not matched to a gene. Germline V gene data show CDR1 as GTSNPN and CDR2 as SVGIG (reference sequence). The CDR3 is made up of 14 amino acids. CDR3 nucleotide sequence: TGTGCCTGGAGTCATGACAGGGAAGGTGAAAAACTGTTTTTT. Protein: CAWSHDREGEKLFF.

CDR3 nucleotides: TGTGCCAGCAGCTTAGTGAGGTCCCCGTACCAAGAGACCCAGTACTTC. As protein: CASSLVRSPYQETQYF. J is TRBJ2-5 and V is TRBV11-2; D ambiguous. V lost 1 base and J 0 bases, leaving 12 bases between the germline ends. From germline, CDR1 is SGHAT and CDR2 FQNNGV. The CDR3 has 16 amino acids.

V usage is TRBV3-1 (or the pseudogene TRBV3-2) and J usage is TRBJ2-1; 8 bases are shared with TRBD2. The CDR3 has 17 residues. In germline, CDR1 is LGHDT, CDR2 YNNKEL (reference sequence). V dropped 1 base and J dropped 2; count of bases not matched to a gene: 7. The CDR3 nucleotides are TGTGCCAGCAGCCAAGCTAGCGGGCGGCGGGCCTACAATGAGCAGTTCTTC. Protein product: CASSQASGRRAYNEQFF.

The chain has TRBV14 and TRBJ1-6; D gene ambiguous. CDR1 is SGHDN, CDR2 FVKESK, per germline. This CDR3 is built from 15 residues. Trimming cost V 4 bases and J 9 bases, with 16 bases left between them. The DNA of the CDR3 is TGTGCCAGCAGCCGGGCGGAGGGAAGGGTTTCACCCCTCCACTTT. It specifies CASSRAEGRVSPLHF.